These T cell receptor beta chains were read from a single sample in a study of PD-1 blockade in classical Hodgkin lymphoma. The data were produced by immunoSEQ multiplex PCR, yet TCRdb's version contains in-frame clones alone and is incomplete. The sample has 15,000 to 20,000 clones, about four fifths seen once. Sequenced here: peripheral blood mononuclear cells (PBMCs), sampled at baseline. These receptors all stem from a human donor with classical Hodgkin lymphoma. The conserved cysteine and the conserved F or W are not part of the CDR3 here.

J gene	V gene	CDR3 protein
TRBJ2-7	TRBV6-6	ASSPGGYEQY
TRBJ2-3	TRBV7-2	ASSSGTPPDTQY
TRBJ2-7	TRBV27	ASSLGYEQY
TRBJ1-1	TRBV2	ASSQTQNTEAF
TRBJ2-5	TRBV5-4	ASSLNLQGQKTQY
TRBJ2-5	TRBV9	ASSPRAGVETQY
TRBJ2-7	TRBV2	ASSEPRDGFSYEQY
TRBJ2-5	TRBV6-5	ASSYSWNQETQY
TRBJ1-1	TRBV13	ASSLPNWGSDNTEAF
TRBJ2-2	TRBV19	ASSGGHGTGELF
TRBJ2-1	TRBV27	ASSSERGASYNEQF
TRBJ2-2	TRBV4-1	ASSQGGQGIRELF
TRBJ2-1	TRBV11-3	ASSLESGRMNEQF
TRBJ2-2	TRBV9	ASAVTPATGELF
TRBJ1-4	TRBV5-1	ASSEDVGMGEKLF
TRBJ2-2	TRBV5-1	ASSFKGNTGELF
TRBJ2-1	TRBV7-2	ASSLYRDLAQF
TRBJ2-7	TRBV19	ASSISAGSSYEQY
TRBJ2-3	TRBV6-1	ASAGLAASTDTQY
TRBJ2-4	TRBV6-5	ASSPAKNIQY
TRBJ2-1	TRBV7-2	ASSLGLSGGQGEQF
TRBJ2-1	TRBV30	AWNPFSYNEQF
TRBJ2-7	TRBV6-1	ASSLGAGGYEQY
TRBJ2-1	TRBV20-1	SAIHGEQF
TRBJ2-7	TRBV7-2	ASSLDSTSGRARY
TRBJ2-5	TRBV14	ASSRGQLQETQY
TRBJ2-3	TRBV5-1	ASSLVYGSTDTQY
TRBJ2-1	TRBV5-1	ASSWGQVSYNEQF
TRBJ1-1	TRBV6-6	ASSRTGDTEAF
TRBJ2-7	TRBV28	ASSLSRESLTGEQY
TRBJ1-5	TRBV19	ASRGHLDQPQH
TRBJ1-5	TRBV28	ASSFKVGEVGNQPQH
TRBJ2-1	TRBV28	ASSLIGPPSSYNEQF
TRBJ2-3	TRBV5-8	ASSSERGQY
TRBJ2-5	TRBV2	ASSAQTSWSETQY
TRBJ2-5	TRBV6-5	ASSYYEQETQY
TRBJ1-1	TRBV19	ASTPRTGNTEAF
TRBJ2-5	TRBV18	ASSPFGGQETQY
TRBJ2-1	TRBV7-8	ASSLVVWDPGADNEQF
TRBJ1-2	TRBV6-6	ASSYPPRAEVGYT
TRBJ2-1	TRBV5-6	ASSLRDRNEQF
TRBJ2-1	TRBV7-9	ASSTRLADEQF
TRBJ1-5	TRBV5-1	ASSLAGQGAQPQH
TRBJ1-1	TRBV5-8	ASSLWDISYDAF
TRBJ2-3	TRBV5-1	ASSLGSAGGPGDTQY
TRBJ1-1	TRBV5-4	ASSLQGISTEAF
TRBJ2-1	TRBV9	ASSARDRGYNEQF
TRBJ2-2	TRBV7-2	ASSPTSGVLNTGELF
TRBJ2-1	TRBV7-9	ASSLLTRPNEQF
TRBJ2-3	TRBV5-6	ASSLLGQGATDTQY
TRBJ2-5	TRBV25-1	ASSVPAGGEETQY
TRBJ1-4	TRBV2	ASRTPTIEKLF
TRBJ1-2	TRBV4-1	ASSQDTRGMGYGYT
TRBJ2-1	TRBV18	ASSRTTVASGPYNEQF
TRBJ2-7	TRBV5-6	ASSPTGSSYEQY